This T cell receptor (beta chain) was found in a study of blood T cell repertoires in COVID-19. The repertoire was sequenced with immunoSEQ multiplex PCR; TCRdb's copy has only in-frame clones and lacks some. The sample includes fewer than 500,000 clones, 70% to 90% seen only once; the top ten take about 2.1%. Trimming cost V 2 bases and J 3 bases, with 12 bases left between them. The germline gives CDR1 SGDLS, CDR2 YYNGEE. The CDR3 length is 15 residues. The sequenced material came from PBMCs or T cells enriched from blood (not recorded which). The TCR sequence derives from a woman aged 18-29 years with acute COVID-19. The gene calls are TRBV9 and TRBJ1-3; D is ambiguous. CDR3 nucleotide sequence: TGTGCCAGCAGCGTTCTCGGCGGCGGTGGAAACACCATATATTTT. This sequence encodes CASSVLGGGGNTIYF.